The entry that follows covers one T cell receptor (beta chain) sequence. The clone's antigen remains unknown. No much larger clone is present one base from it, and per-base qualities are unavailable. Each collaborating institution followed its own protocols to collect whole blood in K2EDTA tubes. For TCRbeta analysis, collaborators shipped samples in one of three forms: frozen whole blood, isolated PBMCs, or DNA extracted from either of those sample types. CDR1 SGHAT and CDR2 FQDESV are derived from the germline V gene (reference sequence). Taken from cysteine to phenylalanine, the CDR3 has 13 residues. CDR3 DNA only is kept here, 39 bases in frame from base 1. V loses 2 bases of germline sequence and J loses 4 bases, and the interval between the two ends is 8 bases. This sample was taken from a study of blood T cell repertoires in COVID-19 (dated by TCRdb to 2020 to 2021). Regarding the complete study: Samples from collaborators originated in the United States, Italy and Spain and spanned both the acute and convalescent phases of COVID-19. The prospective study material was composed of cDNA or gDNA derived from T cells, B-cell-depleted T cells, or PBMCs. A freely available public database, intended as a resource for researchers studying the immune response to SARS-CoV-2, is where the repertoires were released. The samples were drawn from two sources: the first 160 participants of the ongoing ImmuneRACE study, and approximately 1,300 subjects contributed by 6 global collaborators. Subjects who had been exposed to COVID-19, were actively infected with it, or had recovered from it provided the deeply sampled blood TCRbeta repertoires that made up the dataset. Where HLA class I and class II types were available, the types were taken from metadata supplied by the sample provider, not from assay-based typing. Nearly every sample came with metadata listing a de-identified subject ID, COVID-19 status, age in years and sex. The paper's findings and limits, for the study overall: The amount of clinical and demographic metadata varied by source and participant and was provided uncurated.

TCRbeta CDR3 regions were amplified from genomic DNA by means of the immunoSEQ Assay, a bias-controlled multiplex PCR. Per the authors' processing: Nucleated cell counts per sample were estimated from amplification of reference gene primers within the assay. To quantify the absolute abundance of each unique TCRbeta CDR3 rearrangement, sequence reads were collapsed and filtered. Productive Simpson clonality was computed per sample as the square root of Simpson's diversity index over productive rearrangements. Imported from immuneACCESS, the table was reduced by TCRdb to in-frame sequences with V and J called. These copies leave out some clones; in studies compared against another copy, an unresolved V gene accounts for under half, and the cause of the remainder is not known. V, J and clone size were drawn from that table, and D and trimming were deduced from the DNA. The sample records some 150,000 clones, about 80% of which are singletons. 4.8% of the sample is held by the ten biggest clonotypes.

Sequencing used peripheral blood. The receptor's source is a human donor in a cohort sampled during active COVID-19. The chain employs TRBV11-1 and TRBJ1-1, with the D gene too uncertain to name. The CDR3 reads CASSLNLFTEAFF. The nucleotide sequence reads TGTGCCAGCAGCTTAAATCTTTTCACTGAAGCTTTCTTT.